Listed below are T cell receptor beta chains from one sample, sequenced in a study of cytomegalovirus exposure and HLA in healthy donors. TCRdb keeps only in-frame clones here, not all; method: immunoSEQ multiplex PCR. The sample lists some 130,000 clones; approximately 89% were seen once. What was sequenced was PBMCs. These receptors all stem from a woman in her twenties or thirties in good health and CMV-seropositive. The CDR3 runs from the conserved cysteine through the conserved F or W. A D gene is named only where the DNA matches it firmly. Clone size is stated in some rows and not others, as once, few, many or a class when expanded.

v_call	clone_size	j_call	d_call	cdr3_aa	cdr3_nt
TRBV5-4	NA	TRBJ2-6	TRBD1	CASSPTGGTGANVLTF	TGTGCCAGCAGCCCCACAGGGGGCACTGGGGCCAACGTCCTGACTTTC
TRBV30	NA	TRBJ1-5	TRBD1	CAWSGQGVGDQHF	TGTGCCTGGAGTGGACAGGGGGTTGGAGACCAGCATTTT
TRBV6-6	NA	TRBJ2-3	TRBD2	CASSYAGELQYF	TGTGCCAGCAGTTACGCGGGGGAGCTGCAGTATTTT
TRBV4-1	NA	TRBJ2-1	TRBD2	CASSQGGNLAGANNEQFF	TGCGCCAGCAGCCAAGGTGGGAACTTAGCGGGAGCTAACAATGAGCAGTTCTTC
TRBV2	NA	TRBJ2-7	NA	CASSEALGGTYEQYF	TGTGCCAGCAGTGAAGCCCTCGGAGGGACCTACGAGCAGTACTTC
TRBV7-8	NA	TRBJ2-5	NA	CASSSEKLETQYF	TGTGCCAGCAGCTCCGAGAAGTTGGAGACCCAGTACTTC
TRBV10-1	NA	TRBJ1-1	TRBD1	CASRDRERWCGAFF	TGCGCCAGCAGAGACAGGGAGAGGTGGTGTGGAGCTTTCTTT
TRBV5-1	NA	TRBJ1-2	NA	CASSLEQGQGYTF	TGCGCCAGCAGCTTGGAACAGGGTCAGGGCTACACCTTC
TRBV5-1	NA	TRBJ1-1	NA	CASGGGGLGTEAFF	TGCGCCAGCGGAGGGGGAGGGTTAGGCACTGAAGCTTTCTTT
TRBV5-6	NA	TRBJ1-2	NA	CASSLIGGYGYTF	TGTGCCAGCAGCTTGATAGGAGGGTACGGCTACACCTTC
TRBV10-3	NA	TRBJ2-1	TRBD2	CAISLPSSGTYNEQFF	TGTGCCATCAGTCTTCCCTCTAGCGGCACCTACAATGAGCAGTTCTTC
TRBV6-5	NA	TRBJ1-2	NA	CASSYSQEPNYGYTF	TGTGCCAGCAGTTACAGCCAGGAACCCAACTATGGCTACACCTTC
TRBV5-1	NA	TRBJ2-4	TRBD1	CASSRTGGLENIQYF	TGCGCCAGCAGCCGGACAGGGGGCTTGGAAAACATTCAGTACTTC
TRBV6-8	once	TRBJ1-5	NA	CARSTGNGCNQPQHF	TGTGCCAGAAGTACCGGGAATGGGTGCAATCAGCCCCAGCATTTT
TRBV28	NA	TRBJ2-2	TRBD1	CASSPQGQGDTGELFF	TGTGCCAGCAGTCCCCAGGGACAGGGGGACACCGGGGAGCTGTTTTTT
TRBV11-1	NA	TRBJ2-1	TRBD2	CASTPGGQYNEQFF	TGTGCCAGCACCCCGGGGGGGCAGTACAATGAGCAGTTCTTC
TRBV6-1	NA	TRBJ2-7	TRBD2	CASCSTSGGAHEQYF	TGTGCCAGCTGCTCGACTAGCGGGGGGGCCCACGAGCAGTACTTC
TRBV28	NA	TRBJ2-7	TRBD2	CASSLPGREGAYEQYF	TGTGCCAGCAGTCTCCCCGGGAGGGAAGGGGCCTACGAGCAGTACTTC
TRBV5-1	NA	TRBJ2-1	TRBD2	CASRLDRGGYNEQFF	TGCGCCAGCAGACTCGACCGGGGGGGGTACAATGAGCAGTTCTTC
TRBV18	NA	TRBJ1-4	TRBD1	CASSPSRTGATEKLFF	TGTGCCAGCTCACCCTCCAGGACAGGGGCTACTGAAAAACTGTTTTTT
TRBV6-5	NA	TRBJ1-2	NA	CASSYSSMARGYTF	TGTGCCAGCAGTTACTCCTCCATGGCGAGGGGCTACACCTTC
TRBV5-1	NA	TRBJ2-1	NA	CASAKGGAPGNEQFF	TGCGCCAGTGCCAAGGGGGGGGCCCCAGGGAATGAGCAGTTCTTC
TRBV7-9	NA	TRBJ2-7	NA	CASRPGIGVPYEQYF	TGTGCCAGCAGACCTGGGATAGGGGTACCCTACGAGCAGTACTTC
TRBV5-4	NA	TRBJ1-2	NA	CASSLEARDYGYTF	TGTGCCAGCAGCTTGGAGGCCCGGGACTATGGCTACACCTTC
TRBV6-6	NA	TRBJ1-4	TRBD1	CATHRDRGLEKLFF	TGTGCCACTCACCGGGACAGGGGGCTTGAAAAACTGTTTTTT